This T cell receptor (beta chain) was obtained from a study of T-cell reconstitution after alpha-beta-depleted transplantation in children listed by TCRdb under 2016. For context, the study as a whole: Using TCR repertoire profiling, the study quantitatively followed how T-cell immune reconstitution unfolded in children after TCRalphabeta/CD19-depleted allogeneic hematopoietic cell transplantation.

Libraries were prepared through PCR. Sequenced on an Illumina HiSeq 2500. TCR libraries were prepared with molecular barcoding, using unique molecular identifiers to normalize TCRbeta repertoire quantification. The raw public reads went through TCRdb reprocessing: fastp at Q25, MiXCR clone calling, in-frame beta chains kept. Identical CDR3 proteins give one entry, which carries the most common genes and DNA. A total of just under 350,000 distinct CDR3 sequences appear in this sample, roughly 15% of them only once. The leading ten clones occupy around 38% of the sample. As regards this clonotype: Its antigen has not been determined. No base quality values were provided; no much bigger clone lies one nucleotide off.

Study-wide findings and limitations: The frequencies of hyperexpanded clones fell over the following months, and after one year, T-cell counts and TCRbeta diversity were mostly attributed to newly produced T cells. Apparently early alphabetaT-cell count recovery about two months after transplant reportedly relied on only several hundred rapidly expanded clones derived from non-depleted graft cells. The high TCRbeta diversity at day 60 in some patients was ascribed to recipient T cells and intrathymic progenitors that had survived conditioning.

The junction carries 10 bases between V and J, which are trimmed by 0 bases and 0 bases respectively. The cysteine opens and the phenylalanine closes a CDR3 of 15 amino acids. Just CDR3 DNA is preserved here, 45 bases in frame from base 1. CDR1 and CDR2 were assigned from the germline V gene as SQVTM and ANQGSEA. The label giving this sample's treatment or condition can be read as: allogeneic hematopoietic cell transplantation with graft depleted of TCRalphabeta T cells and CD19 B cells. TCRalphabeta/CD19-depleted allogeneic hematopoietic cell grafts were given to the transplant recipients, all of whom were children.

The sequence came from a male patient between 2 and 10 years old who had a stem cell transplant for acute lymphoblastic leukemia, so the T cells may come from the graft donor. The sequence links TRBV29-1 to TRBJ2-3; TRBD2 is possibly the D segment (5 matching bases). The material was PBMCs, mostly from graft donor cells, obtained 360 days after TCRalphabeta/CD19-depleted stem cell transplant. In nucleotide form, the sequence is TGCAGCGTTGAAGATCGAGGGATTAGCACAGATACGCAGTATTTT. This is translated as CSVEDRGISTDTQYF.